The entry below describes one TCR beta chain. Its antigen is undetermined. Other DNA sequences from this sample encode an identical CDR3 as well. With 60 Vbeta and 13 Jbeta primers, the PCR was carried out. Clones were read by immunoSEQ multiplex PCR, and TCRdb kept only the in-frame ones, dropping some. The sample lists 220,000 or so clones, under 85% occurring once. These data come from a study of cytomegalovirus exposure and HLA in healthy donors. Trimming removed 4 bases from V and 2 bases from J, with 13 bases in between. CDR1 is SGDLS, CDR2 YYNGEE, per germline. CDR3 length: 14 amino acids. Broader study findings: As was reported, the HLA-A and HLA-B alleles of most subjects were accurately predicted from TCR beta sequences.

The genes are TRBV9 and TRBJ2-7; no definite D call. The sample consisted of PBMCs. This TCR came from a man in his forties or fifties in good health and CMV-seronegative. The DNA of the CDR3 is TGTGCCAGCAGCCCTCGGTCCTTTCCCTACGAGCAGTACTTC. As protein: CASSPRSFPYEQYF.